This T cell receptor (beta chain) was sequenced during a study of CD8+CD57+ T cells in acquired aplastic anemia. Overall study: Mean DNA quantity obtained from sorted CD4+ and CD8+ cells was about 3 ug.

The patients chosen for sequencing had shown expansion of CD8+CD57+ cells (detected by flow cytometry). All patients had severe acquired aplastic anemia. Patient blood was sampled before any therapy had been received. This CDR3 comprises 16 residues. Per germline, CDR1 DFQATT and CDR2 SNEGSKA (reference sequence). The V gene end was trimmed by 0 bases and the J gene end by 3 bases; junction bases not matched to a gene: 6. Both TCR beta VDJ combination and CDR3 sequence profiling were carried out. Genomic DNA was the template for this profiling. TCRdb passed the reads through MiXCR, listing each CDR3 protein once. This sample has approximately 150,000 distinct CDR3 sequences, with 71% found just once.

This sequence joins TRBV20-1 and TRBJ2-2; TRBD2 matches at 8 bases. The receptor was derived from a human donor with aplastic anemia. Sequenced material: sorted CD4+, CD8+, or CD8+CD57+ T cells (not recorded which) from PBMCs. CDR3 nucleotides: TGCAGTGCTAGAGATTTCGCGGGGGGAGACACCGGGGAGCTGTTTTTT. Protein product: CSARDFAGGDTGELFF.